This TCR beta chain was profiled in a study of CD8 T cells in Susac syndrome. Deletions cut 4 bases from V and 7 bases from J, with 13 bases between. This CDR3 has 13 residues. Germline CDR1 and CDR2: SGHDN and FVKESK. An amount of RNA that ranged from roughly 0.5 to 1 ug was reverse transcribed with random hexamers. The amplification used immunoSEQ multiplex PCR on TCR beta CDR3; it spanned 54 Vbeta and 13 Jbeta. TCRdb reprocessed the immunoSEQ multiplex PCR reads with MiXCR, giving one entry per CDR3 protein. The sample has roughly 150,000 distinct CDR3 sequences; about 91% are singletons. The source of this sequence is a human donor in good health. The material sequenced was CD4+ T cells from PBMCs. The rearrangement joins TRBV14 to TRBJ1-2, with unresolved D. The DNA for the CDR3 is TGTGCCAGCAGCCCCGATATGGGCCGTGGCTACACCTTC. It translates to CASSPDMGRGYTF.